The subject of this entry is one T cell receptor beta chain. Its antigen remains unidentified. A marrow graft followed busulfan-fludarabine conditioning, with cyclophosphamide on days +3 and +4. This sample is part of a study of T cells after posttransplantation cyclophosphamide. General study results and limits: Recipient CMV seropositivity and CMV reactivation strongly tracked TRB clonality. TRB overlap between skin or GI tissue T cells and blood was limited. Donor-recipient repertoire similarity was low at 1-2 months, rising over year one.

Germline V gene lookup returns CDR1 SGHRS and CDR2 YFSETQ. V lost 4 bases and J lost 10; bases outside the gene matches: 12. The CDR3 is 16 amino acids. Data came from immunoSEQ multiplex PCR; TCRdb stores just in-frame clones and leaves some out. The sample lists around 18,000 clones, around 73% occurring once. The chain couples TRBV5-1 to TRBJ1-4; 11 nucleotides align to TRBD1. The source material was CD8+ T cells sorted from PBMCs, sampled just over 1,900 days after a stem cell transplant with posttransplant cyclophosphamide. This receptor was identified in a female patient aged 40-50 years who received an allogeneic stem cell transplant from a related donor, was CMV-positive, and had no GVHD. Some T cells may have originated in the graft donor. The CDR3 is CASSPGTGGMEGKLFF. CDR3 sequence (DNA): TGCGCCAGCAGCCCCGGGACAGGGGGAATGGAAGGAAAACTGTTTTTT.